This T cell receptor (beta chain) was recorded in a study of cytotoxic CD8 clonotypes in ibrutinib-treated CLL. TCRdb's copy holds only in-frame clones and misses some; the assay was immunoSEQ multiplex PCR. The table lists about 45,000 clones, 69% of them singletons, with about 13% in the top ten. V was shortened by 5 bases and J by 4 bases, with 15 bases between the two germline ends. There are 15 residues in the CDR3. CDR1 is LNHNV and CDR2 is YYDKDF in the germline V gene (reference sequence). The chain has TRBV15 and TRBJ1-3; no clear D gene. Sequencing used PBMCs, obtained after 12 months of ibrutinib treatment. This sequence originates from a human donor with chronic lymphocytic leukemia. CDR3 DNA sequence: TGTGCCACCAGCCCCCGAGGCTTGCTCGGAAACACCATATATTTT. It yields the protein CATSPRGLLGNTIYF.